Below are 21 T cell receptor beta chains sequenced from a single sample in a study of cytomegalovirus exposure and HLA in healthy donors. 13 Jbeta primers and 60 Vbeta primers were used for the PCR. Libraries were prepared by immunoSEQ multiplex PCR; TCRdb keeps only in-frame clonotypes and omits some of them. The sample lists fewer than 200,000 clones, roughly 80% seen once, with approximately 1.4% in the top ten. Sequencing input: PBMCs. The receptors stem from a man aged 25 to 40 in good health and CMV-seronegative.

Only one count was recorded for this clone. J is TRBJ1-4 and V is TRBV28, with 9 bases fitting TRBD1. The V segment lost 6 bases and the J segment 8 bases; nucleotides outside the gene matches: 10. This CDR3 is 15 amino acids long. Per the germline V gene, CDR1 is MDHEN and CDR2 is SYDVKM. The CDR3 DNA reads TGTGCCAGCAGCACGGGACAGGGAGTTAACGAAAAACTGTTTTTT. Amino acids: CASSTGQGVNEKLFF.

In this sample, this clone turned up once. V is TRBV6-5 and J is TRBJ2-7; TRBD1 might be the D (6 bases). The V gene's germline CDR1 is MNHEY and CDR2 SVGAGI. This CDR3 spans 15 amino acids. V gave up 0 bases and J gave up 2 bases, with 11 bases separating them. The CDR3 is CASSYSAGDAYEQYF. CDR3 DNA: TGTGCCAGCAGTTACTCGGCAGGGGACGCCTACGAGCAGTACTTC.

This clone showed up just a few times. J is TRBJ1-4 and V is TRBV5-6; TRBD1 agrees at 8 bases. This CDR3 spans 14 amino acids. The germline gives CDR1 SGHDT, CDR2 YYEEEE. J gave up 5 bases and V 4 bases, and 4 bases lay outside the gene matches. The CDR3 nucleotides are TGTGCCAGCAGCCATGCAGGGGGCAATGAAAAACTGTTTTTT. Protein sequence: CASSHAGGNEKLFF.

The chain recombines TRBV6-5 with TRBJ2-4, with D possibly matching TRBD1 (5 bases). Trimming removed 6 bases from V and 6 bases from J, with 12 bases in between. This CDR3 contains 13 residues. CDR1 is MNHEY and CDR2 is SVGAGI in the germline V gene. The CDR3 sequence: CASRSSGLNIQYF. DNA of the CDR3: TGTGCCAGCAGATCTTCAGGGTTAAACATTCAGTACTTC.

The chain joins TRBV30 to TRBJ2-7; 9 bases fit TRBD1. CDR1 is GTSNPN and CDR2 is SVGIG in the germline V gene (reference sequence). V lost 0 bases, J lost 7 bases, and 10 bases stayed unmatched. There are 15 residues in the CDR3. CDR3 nucleotides: TGTGCCTGGAGTGTACAGGGGGCAACGGCTCGGGAGCAGTACTTC. It specifies CAWSVQGATAREQYF.

This clone was observed a single time. This sample includes further DNA sequences coding for the same CDR3. The genes are TRBV5-1 and TRBJ2-1; tentative D call: TRBD1 (5 bases). This CDR3 is 13 amino acids long. Germline V gene data show CDR1 as SGHRS and CDR2 as YFSETQ. The V gene lost 4 bases and the J gene lost 4 bases, with 9 bases spanning the gap. This chain's CDR3 is CASSPDSYNEQFF. CDR3 bases: TGCGCCAGCAGCCCCGACAGTTACAATGAGCAGTTCTTC.

A remark on this clone: The same CDR3 can be traced to other DNA sequences in this sample. The CDR3 reads CASSLELGRVNEQYF. CDR3 in DNA: TGTGCCAGCAGCTTAGAGTTAGGCAGGGTCAACGAGCAGTACTTC. The genes are TRBV7-6 and TRBJ2-7; D is possibly TRBD1 (5 bases). This CDR3 is built from 15 residues. Trimming removed 1 base from V and 5 bases from J, with 15 bases in between. In germline, CDR1 is SGHVS, CDR2 FNYEAQ.

The V and J genes are TRBV28 and TRBJ2-5; D may be TRBD2 (5 bases). The V end lost 4 bases, the J end lost 2 bases, and 5 bases lay between the germline ends. CDR3 length: 12 residues. The germline V gene encodes CDR1 MDHEN and CDR2 SYDVKM. CDR3: CASSSGQETQYF. The DNA for the CDR3 is TGTGCCAGCAGTTCGGGGCAAGAGACCCAGTACTTC.

V gene TRBV5-1 combines with J gene TRBJ2-7, with 16 bases fitting TRBD2. Losses at the gene ends were 0 bases for V and 5 bases for J; bases not matched to a gene: 11. The CDR3 loop spans 19 amino acids. Germline CDR1 SGHRS, CDR2 YFSETQ. In DNA form, the CDR3 reads TGCGCCAGCAGCTTGGGGTCCGTAGGGACTAGCGGGAGGGACCACGAGCAGTACTTC. This codes for CASSLGSVGTSGRDHEQYF.

The genes are TRBV7-6 and TRBJ2-7, with D perhaps matching TRBD1 (5 bases). Germline V lookup: CDR1 SGHVS, CDR2 FNYEAQ. The CDR3 is 13 amino acids. V lost 5 bases, J lost 2 bases, and 10 bases lay in between. CDR3: CASSPRQTYEQYF. Written as DNA, the CDR3 is TGTGCCAGCAGCCCCCGACAGACCTACGAGCAGTACTTC.

The chain combines TRBV11-2 with TRBJ2-3; TRBD2 might be the D (5 bases). CDR3 length equals 14 residues. V was shortened by 5 bases and J by 2 bases, with 11 bases between the two germline ends. Looked up from germline, CDR1 is SGHAT and CDR2 is FQNNGV. The DNA of the CDR3 is TGTGCCAGCAGCCCAGCGGTCAACACAGATACGCAGTATTTT. Its translation: CASSPAVNTDTQYF. Full variable domain (outside the CDR3, taken from reference TRBV11-2 and TRBJ2-3): EAGVAQSPRYKIIEKRQSVAFWCNPISGHATLYWYQQILGQGPKLLIQFQNNGVVDDSQLPKDRFSAERLKGVDSTLKIQPAKLEDSAVYLCASSPAVNTDTQYFGPGTRLTVL.

The chain uses TRBV11-2 and TRBJ1-2; no firm D call. Germline CDR1 is SGHAT and CDR2 is FQNNGV. V lost 4 bases to trimming and J lost 1 base, with 7 bases between them. CDR3 length: 13 amino acids. CDR3 in amino acids: CASSSLRNYGYTF. The CDR3, as DNA: TGTGCCAGCAGCTCCCTCCGTAACTATGGCTACACCTTC.

CDR3 sequence reads: CASSGAREGLQPQHF. The CDR3 DNA follows: TGTGCCAGCAGTGGTGCCCGGGAGGGGCTGCAGCCCCAGCATTTT. The rearrangement links TRBV28 to TRBJ1-5; the D gene is possibly TRBD1 (5 bases). Trimming cost V 5 bases and J 7 bases, with 18 bases left between them. CDR3 length equals 15 residues. Germline V gene lookup returns CDR1 MDHEN and CDR2 SYDVKM. Full variable domain (remainder filled in from reference TRBV28 and TRBJ1-5): DVKVTQSSRYLVKRTGEKVFLECVQDMDHENMFWYRQDPGLGLRLIYFSYDVKMKEKGDIPEGYSVSREKKERFSLILESASTNQTSMYLCASSGAREGLQPQHFGDGTRLSIL.

Of note for this clone: This sample also contains other DNA sequences that code for the same CDR3. V gene TRBV5-1 combines with J gene TRBJ1-1; 9 nucleotides align to TRBD1. Unmatched junction bases numbered 2, after V lost 4 bases and J lost 1 base. CDR3 length equals 14 residues. CDR1 and CDR2 (germline): SGHRS, YFSETQ. The CDR3 DNA is TGCGCCAGCAGCCTGGACAGGGGGAACACTGAAGCTTTCTTT. It translates to CASSLDRGNTEAFF.

The sample holds a few counts of this clone. This chain links TRBV4-1 with TRBJ2-7; tentatively, D is TRBD1 (5 bases). The germline V gene has CDR1 MGHRA and CDR2 YSYEKL. This CDR3 is 14 amino acids long. The V gene lost 3 bases and the J gene lost 1 base, with 10 bases spanning the gap. CDR3 residues: CASSQQGISYEQYF. CDR3 DNA sequence: TGCGCCAGCAGCCAGCAGGGAATTTCCTACGAGCAGTACTTC.

The V call is TRBV28, the J call TRBJ2-3; D not resolved. The CDR3 length is 12 residues. Germline-derived CDR1 and CDR2 are MDHEN and SYDVKM. The ends were cut back, 5 bases at V and 8 bases at J, with 11 bases in the middle. CDR3 in DNA: TGTGCCAGCAGTGACTGGTTAGCTACGCAGTATTTT. Its translation: CASSDWLATQYF.

The rearrangement links TRBV5-1 to TRBJ2-1; D not certain. The V gene lost 0 bases and the J gene lost 8 bases, with 6 bases spanning the gap. Germline V gene sequence: CDR1 SGHRS, CDR2 YFSETQ. The CDR3 loop spans 12 amino acids. The CDR3 nucleotides are TGCGCCAGCAGCTTGGTTCTCGATGAGCAGTTCTTC. Residues: CASSLVLDEQFF.

This chain uses TRBV30 with TRBJ2-7; D not certain. Trimming took 3 bases from V and 4 from J, leaving 13 bases between them. Germline CDR1 and CDR2: GTSNPN and SVGIG (reference sequence). The CDR3 length is 13 residues. DNA for the CDR3: TGTGCCTGGAGGAGGTGGAGTTCTTACGAGCAGTACTTC. This encodes CAWRRWSSYEQYF.

The chain couples TRBV5-1 to TRBJ2-6; 8 bases line up with TRBD1. CDR1 and CDR2 from the germline V gene are SGHRS and YFSETQ. The CDR3 runs 18 residues. V was pared by 0 bases and J by 0 bases, with 5 bases of the junction left unmatched. The CDR3 is CASSLEGTGSSGANVLTF. CDR3 nucleotide sequence: TGCGCCAGCAGCTTGGAAGGGACAGGTAGCTCTGGGGCCAACGTCCTGACTTTC.

The chain has TRBV4-1 and TRBJ2-2; 11 bases map to TRBD1. V lost 6 bases to trimming and J lost 4 bases; unmatched junction nucleotides: 1. Germline V lookup: CDR1 MGHRA, CDR2 YSYEKL. This CDR3 comprises 14 residues. CDR3 nucleotides: TGCGCCAGCAGGGGGACAGGGGGCACCGGGGAGCTGTTTTTT. This encodes CASRGTGGTGELFF.

The chain joins TRBV4-1 to TRBJ2-7; TRBD1 matches 7 bases. The CDR3 runs 17 residues. Trimming cost V 0 bases and J 3 bases; bases outside gene matches: 11. Germline V gives CDR1 MGHRA, CDR2 YSYEKL. The DNA of the CDR3 is TGCGCCAGCAGCCAAGAAGCACAGGGGAATCTTTTCTACGAGCAGTACTTC. Protein: CASSQEAQGNLFYEQYF.